This paragraph reports one T cell receptor (beta chain). The sample comes from a study of blood T cells in healthy people across ages. Across the whole study: About one barcoded TCR beta cDNA was captured per two T cells.

A sample-barcoded 5' primer and a J-beta primer mix were used in a second PCR of about 6 to 11 cycles. From the 5' RACE reads, TCRdb called clonotypes with MiXCR, one entry per CDR3 protein. In the table there are approximately 810,000 distinct CDR3 sequences, more than 25% of which are singletons. The CDR3 contains 14 residues. The germline V and J ends were trimmed by 7 bases and 5 bases, with 17 bases remaining between them. Germline values: CDR1 GTSNPN, CDR2 SVGIG (reference sequence). Sequenced sample: blood. The chain links TRBV30 to TRBJ1-4; D not resolved. The TCR was taken from a woman of 80 years or more in good health. Here the CDR3 reads CASSTGPLNEKLFF. In DNA, the CDR3 is TGTGCCTCTTCCACCGGGCCGTTAAATGAAAAACTGTTTTTT.